The 31 T cell receptor beta chains presented below share a single source sample, sequenced in a study of T-cell memory formation after mild COVID-19. TCRdb ran MiXCR on the 5' RACE reads and lists one entry per CDR3 protein. The sample contains hundreds of thousands of distinct CDR3 sequences, about 15% of which appear only once. The material sequenced was PBMCs or a T cell subset sorted from them (not recorded which). Every receptor here comes from a man aged 18 to 29 who had mild COVID-19 (a few samples of this study predate the infection). Cell type and time point are not known.

This clonotype was observed a few times. The chain is built from TRBV15 and TRBJ2-7; 7 nucleotides agree with TRBD2. V lost 0 bases, J lost 2 bases, and 4 bases stayed unmatched. This CDR3 region has 15 residues. Looked up from germline, CDR1 is LNHNV and CDR2 is YYDKDF (reference sequence). The chain's CDR3 is CATSRDAGVPYEQYF. In DNA form, the CDR3 reads TGTGCCACCAGCAGAGATGCGGGGGTTCCCTACGAGCAGTACTTC.

V and J are TRBV7-6 and TRBJ1-3; no firm D call. Looked up from germline, CDR1 is SGHVS and CDR2 is FNYEAQ. Deletions cut 8 bases from V and 4 bases from J, with 6 bases between. The CDR3 covers 11 residues. The CDR3 loop is CASGAGNTIYF. As DNA, the CDR3 is TGTGCCAGCGGTGCGGGAAACACCATATATTTT.

J is TRBJ2-3 and V is TRBV7-6, with D uncertain. Germline CDR1 is SGHVS and CDR2 is FNYEAQ. V was shortened by 1 base and J by 2 bases, with 7 bases between the two germline ends. This CDR3 is built from 14 residues. The CDR3 loop is CASSLGSYTDTQYF. Here the CDR3 DNA reads TGTGCCAGCAGCTTAGGCAGCTACACAGATACGCAGTATTTT.

V and J are TRBV7-6 and TRBJ1-2; no reliable D call. V was cut by 1 base and J by 4 bases, with 10 bases left in between. The CDR3 is 14 amino acids. Germline V gives CDR1 SGHVS, CDR2 FNYEAQ. CDR3 sequence (DNA): TGTGCCAGCAGCTTAGAAGACAACCTCTATGGCTACACCTTC. Its protein is CASSLEDNLYGYTF.

This clonotype has more than one count but fewer than ten. The chain has TRBV20-1 and TRBJ2-1; 10 bases are shared with TRBD2. The CDR3 has 15 residues. CDR1 is DFQATT and CDR2 is SNEGSKA in the germline V gene (reference sequence). V was pared by 1 base and J by 2 bases, with 2 bases of the junction left unmatched. Here the CDR3 DNA reads TGCAGTGCTAGAGGGAGCGGGGGGGCCTACAATGAGCAGTTCTTC. This sequence encodes CSARGSGGAYNEQFF.

In its sample, this clonotype was seen a few times. CDR3 sequence (DNA): TGTGCCAGCAGCCCGTGGGGCGGGGATGAGCAGTTCTTC. The encoded protein is CASSPWGGDEQFF. The gene calls are TRBV7-2 and TRBJ2-1; possible D gene TRBD2, 6 bases. This CDR3 has 13 amino acids. The V end lost 5 bases, the J end lost 8 bases, and 13 bases lay between the germline ends. Germline CDR1 and CDR2: SGHTA and FQGNSA.

This clonotype has only a few counts. CDR3 nucleotides: TGTGCCAGCAGCTTAGGGTCAGGGACCCTCTACGAGCAGTACTTC. Amino acids: CASSLGSGTLYEQYF. The chain combines TRBV7-9 with TRBJ2-7; D may correspond to TRBD1 or TRBD2 (5 bases each). The V end lost 1 base, the J end lost 3 bases, and 13 bases lay between the germline ends. Germline V gene lookup returns CDR1 SEHNR and CDR2 FQNEAQ (reference sequence). The CDR3 extends over 15 amino acids.

This clonotype was counted a few times. The V and J genes are TRBV11-2 and TRBJ1-1; D may be TRBD1 (5 bases). CDR1 and CDR2 from the germline V gene are SGHAT and FQNNGV. The CDR3 has 14 amino acids. The V end was cut by 2 bases, the J end by 4 bases, with 11 bases between. The CDR3 loop reads CASSLWEGSTEAFF. The CDR3, as DNA: TGTGCCAGCAGCTTATGGGAGGGGAGCACTGAAGCTTTCTTT. The full variable domain, with the rest looked up from reference TRBV11-2 and TRBJ1-1, is EAGVAQSPRYKIIEKRQSVAFWCNPISGHATLYWYQQILGQGPKLLIQFQNNGVVDDSQLPKDRFSAERLKGVDSTLKIQPAKLEDSAVYLCASSLWEGSTEAFFGQGTRLTVV.

This clonotype occurred a few times. The rearrangement joins TRBV10-3 to TRBJ2-5; the D is unclear. Deletions cut 1 base from V and 1 base from J, with 4 bases between. CDR1 is ENHRY, CDR2 SYGVKD, per germline. This CDR3 spans 13 amino acids. DNA of the CDR3: TGTGCCATCAGTGAGTTGGGCCAAGAGACCCAGTACTTC. Its translation is CAISELGQETQYF.

Ten or more counts support this clonotype. The CDR3 protein is CASSSPAGSPEAFF. The CDR3 DNA reads TGTGCCAGCAGCTCCCCGGCAGGGTCGCCTGAAGCTTTCTTT. The gene calls are TRBV11-2 and TRBJ1-1; the D gene is possibly TRBD1 (5 bases). The V gene lost 4 bases and the J gene lost 6 bases, with 15 bases spanning the gap. The CDR3 extends over 14 amino acids. Germline loops: CDR1 SGHAT, CDR2 FQNNGV.

This clonotype was counted many times. This CDR3 reads CASRARPEETQYF. The CDR3 DNA is TGCGCCAGCAGGGCAAGACCCGAGGAGACCCAGTACTTC. The chain couples TRBV5-1 to TRBJ2-5; unclear D gene. Trimming cost V 5 bases and J 5 bases, with 13 bases left between them. The germline V gene encodes CDR1 SGHRS and CDR2 YFSETQ. CDR3 length equals 13 residues.

This clonotype was seen ten or more times. This chain uses TRBV7-9 with TRBJ2-2, with 7 bases fitting TRBD1. The CDR3 runs 14 residues. V lost 6 bases and J lost 0; bases outside the gene matches: 1. Looked up from germline, CDR1 is SEHNR and CDR2 is FQNEAQ (reference sequence). The CDR3 nucleotides read TGTGCCAGCAGGGGACAGACGAACACCGGGGAGCTGTTTTTT. It specifies CASRGQTNTGELFF.

The V and J genes are TRBV15 and TRBJ1-1, with 7 bases fitting TRBD1. The CDR3 contains 14 residues. J gave up 1 base and V 4 bases, and 3 bases lay outside the gene matches. Germline-derived CDR1 and CDR2 are LNHNV and YYDKDF (reference sequence). CDR3 sequence (DNA): TGTGCCACCAGCATGGACAGGACGAACACTGAAGCTTTCTTT. Protein product: CATSMDRTNTEAFF.

As to this clonotype: At one end the junction does not follow the germline gene, possibly because of a read error. This chain connects TRBV7-7 to TRBJ2-4; D is perhaps TRBD2 (5 bases). The CDR3 is made up of 15 amino acids. Per the germline V gene, CDR1 is SSHAT and CDR2 is FNYEAQ (reference sequence). The CDR3 reads CASSLGSGAKNIQYF. CDR3 nucleotides: TGTGCTAGCAGCTTAGGAAGCGGAGCCAAAAACATTCAGTACTTC.

This chain links TRBV7-8 with TRBJ2-1; 12 positions agree with TRBD2. J lost 8 bases, V lost 3 bases, and 8 bases had no gene match. The CDR3 spans 16 residues. Germline assignment: CDR1 SGHVS and CDR2 FQNEAQ. CDR3 DNA: TGTGCCAGCAGCTTTCTACTAGCGGGGGGCGTGGATGAGCAGTTCTTC. The encoded protein is CASSFLLAGGVDEQFF.

The CDR3 region is CACNPGRGDTGELFF. CDR3 coding DNA: TGTGCCTGCAACCCCGGCAGGGGCGACACCGGGGAGCTGTTTTTT. The chain uses TRBV6-1 and TRBJ2-2; D is perhaps TRBD1 (6 bases). The CDR3 extends over 15 amino acids. Trimming shortened V by 11 bases and J by 3 bases, and 19 bases separated the two germline ends. The germline V gene encodes CDR1 MNHNS and CDR2 SASEGT.

This clonotype was seen only a few times. The V call is TRBV6-1, the J call TRBJ1-4, with TRBD1 identical over 7 bases. The germline CDR1 and CDR2 sequences are MNHNS and SASEGT. The J segment lost 7 bases and the V segment lost 6 bases, leaving 5 bases of the junction unmatched. CDR3 length equals 13 residues. CDR3 nucleotides: TGTGCCAGCAGCCGGACAGGTGGTGAAAAACTGTTTTTT. Protein: CASSRTGGEKLFF.

This clonotype has a handful of counts. The chain links TRBV7-6 to TRBJ2-2; a weak D match, TRBD2 (7 bases). V lost 4 bases, J lost 3 bases, and 12 bases lay in between. The CDR3 runs 15 residues. In germline, CDR1 is SGHVS, CDR2 FNYEAQ. In nucleotides, the CDR3 is TGTGCCAGCAGCTCTCCCGGGGGGCACACCGGGGAGCTGTTTTTT. This gives the protein CASSSPGGHTGELFF.

This clonotype came up a few times. The gene calls are TRBV11-2 and TRBJ1-2; the match to TRBD1 covers 7 bases. Germline V gives CDR1 SGHAT, CDR2 FQNNGV. The CDR3 spans 13 residues. V shed 5 bases, J shed 5 bases, and the junction held 5 bases outside the gene matches. This CDR3 reads CASSESTGYGYTF. CDR3 DNA: TGTGCCAGCAGCGAATCGACAGGGTATGGCTACACCTTC.

This sequence joins TRBV11-2 and TRBJ2-2, with D tentatively TRBD1 (5 bases). The ends were cut back, 5 bases at V and 7 bases at J, with 14 bases in the middle. Germline values: CDR1 SGHAT, CDR2 FQNNGV. This CDR3 contains 14 residues. CDR3 loop: CASSAIARVGELFF. The CDR3 DNA reads TGTGCCAGCAGCGCGATTGCCAGGGTCGGGGAGCTGTTTTTT.

This clonotype came up many times. The V and J genes are TRBV5-1 and TRBJ1-6; D gene ambiguous. Trimming took 0 bases from V and 6 from J, leaving 10 bases between them. The V gene's germline CDR1 is SGHRS and CDR2 YFSETQ. The CDR3 spans 15 residues. CDR3 coding DNA: TGCGCCAGCAGCTTGGAGGGAATTACTAATTCACCCCTCCACTTT. Protein product: CASSLEGITNSPLHF.

This clonotype was counted between two and nine times. This rearrangement joins TRBV5-1 to TRBJ2-7; D unclear. Germline loops: CDR1 SGHRS, CDR2 YFSETQ. The CDR3 spans 15 residues. Between the trimmed V and J ends, which lost 4 bases and 3 bases, there was a span of 17 bases. As DNA, the CDR3 is TGCGCCAGCAGCCCTTCAGGCCAGTCCAACTACGAGCAGTACGTC. It is translated as CASSPSGQSNYEQYV.

This rearrangement joins TRBV5-1 to TRBJ2-1; D might be TRBD2 (6 bases). The CDR3 length is 15 residues. V lost 3 bases and J 5 bases, leaving 15 bases between the germline ends. Per the germline V gene, CDR1 is SGHRS and CDR2 is YFSETQ. CDR3 sequence (DNA): TGCGCCAGCAGCTCAGCCCCGGGAGTCGACAATGAGCAGTTCTTC. Its translation is CASSSAPGVDNEQFF.

As regards this clonotype: It may be a read error: a sequence one base away is much more abundant. The chain has TRBV30 and TRBJ2-6, with a tentative D call TRBD2 (5 bases). CDR3 size: 15 residues. In germline, CDR1 is GTSNPN, CDR2 SVGIG (reference sequence). The CDR3 sequence is CAGSAVYSGANVLTF. The CDR3 DNA is TGTGCCGGGAGTGCAGTCTACTCTGGGGCCAACGTCCTGACTTTC.

This clonotype was seen many times. The chain employs TRBV5-1 and TRBJ1-6; 7 nucleotides match TRBD1. The germline V gene has CDR1 SGHRS and CDR2 YFSETQ. Trimming at V came to 4 bases and at J to 13 bases, leaving 11 bases not matched to a gene. This CDR3 region has 14 residues. CDR3 region: CASSPLTGPAPLHF. The DNA for the CDR3 is TGCGCCAGCAGCCCCCTGACAGGGCCAGCGCCCCTCCACTTT.

The V and J genes are TRBV9 and TRBJ2-5; 7 bases fit TRBD1. The length of the CDR3 is 14 residues. Trimming took 0 bases from V and 5 from J; bases not matched to a gene: 4. Germline CDR1 and CDR2: SGDLS and YYNGEE. CDR3: CASSVGGGGETQYF. The CDR3 nucleotides read TGTGCCAGCAGCGTAGGAGGGGGCGGGGAGACCCAGTACTTC.

This clonotype was counted many times. The gene calls are TRBV11-2 and TRBJ1-1, with D possibly matching TRBD1 (5 bases). The CDR3 is 13 amino acids. V was shortened by 6 bases and J by 3 bases, with 11 bases between the two germline ends. CDR1 is SGHAT and CDR2 is FQNNGV in the germline V gene. CDR3 nucleotide sequence: TGTGCCAGCAGTCCGACAGTTGACACTGAAGCTTTCTTT. It specifies CASSPTVDTEAFF.

This chain links TRBV4-3 with TRBJ2-7, with D tentatively TRBD2 (7 bases). This CDR3 has 15 residues. V was clipped by 1 base and J by 3 bases, with 13 bases between them. The V gene's germline CDR1 is LGHNA and CDR2 YSLEER. The CDR3 DNA is TGCGCCAGCAGCCAAGCCCGGGGGGCGTACTACGAGCAGTACTTC. Translation: CASSQARGAYYEQYF.

V usage is TRBV7-6 and J usage is TRBJ2-7; 11 bases align to TRBD1. Germline assignment: CDR1 SGHVS and CDR2 FNYEAQ. The ends lost 0 bases at V and 2 bases at J; junction bases unmatched: 0. There are 15 residues in the CDR3. The CDR3 is CASSLADRGPYEQYV. The DNA for the CDR3 is TGTGCCAGCAGCTTAGCGGACAGGGGGCCCTACGAGCAGTACGTC.

The chain employs TRBV4-3 and TRBJ1-2, with a possible D match to TRBD1 (5 bases). Trimming left V 4 bases short and J 5 bases short, with 17 bases between. There are 15 residues in the CDR3. CDR1 LGHNA and CDR2 YSLEER come from the germline V gene. The chain's CDR3 is CASSLTTGTDYGYTF. CDR3 DNA: TGCGCCAGCAGCCTTACGACCGGGACGGATTATGGCTACACCTTC.

This clonotype was counted ten times or more. V gene TRBV4-2 combines with J gene TRBJ2-2; D is possibly TRBD1 (6 bases). Germline V gene lookup returns CDR1 LGHNA and CDR2 YNFKEQ. Deletions cut 2 bases from V and 7 bases from J, with 14 bases between. The CDR3 runs to 15 residues. The CDR3 here is CASSQTTGFSGELFF. CDR3 sequence (DNA): TGTGCCAGCAGCCAAACCACAGGGTTTAGCGGGGAGCTGTTTTTT.